Presented here are 20 T cell receptor beta chains from one specimen sequenced in a study of T cells in Graves' hyperthyroidism and ophthalmopathy. Amplification of TCR beta CDR3 regions was performed using RNA transcripts as template. HTBI primers were the set used in a first-round RT-PCR of the TCR CDR3. TCRdb redid the calling of the multiplex PCR reads with MiXCR, one entry per CDR3 protein. This table holds 500,000 to 600,000 distinct CDR3 sequences, about 46% found once. Sequencing was done on a sample of peripheral blood or thyroid tissue (not recorded which). The receptors stem from an adult woman with Graves' disease, either hyperthyroidism or ophthalmopathy (not recorded which).

This clonotype has more than one count but fewer than ten. V and J are TRBV29-1 and TRBJ1-2; D is undetermined. Germline-derived CDR1 and CDR2 are SQVTM and ANQGSEA. The CDR3 totals 12 residues. V lost 3 bases and J lost 8, with 13 bases in between. CDR3 sequence reads: CSVDGQEGGYTF. The CDR3 DNA reads as TGCAGCGTTGACGGGCAGGAAGGAGGCTACACCTTC. The entire variable domain, with the rest obtained from reference TRBV29-1 and TRBJ1-2, is as follows: SAVISQKPSRDICQRGTSLTIQCQVDSQVTMMFWYRQQPGQSLTLIATANQGSEATYESGFVIDKFPISRPNLTFSTLTVSNMSPEDSSIYLCSVDGQEGGYTFGSGTRLTVV.

V usage is TRBV10-3 and J usage is TRBJ2-7; 12 bases are shared with TRBD2. CDR1 ENHRY and CDR2 SYGVKD come from the germline V gene. This CDR3 spans 12 amino acids. V shed 6 bases, J shed 6 bases, and the junction held 0 bases outside the gene matches. Here the CDR3 DNA reads TGTGCCATCAGGGGACTAGCGGGCGAGCAGTACTTC. Protein: CAIRGLAGEQYF.

With regard to this clonotype: A much bigger clone sits one base away, suggesting this may be a read error. CDR3 DNA: TGTGCCAGCAGCCCCCGTCCCAAAGCTTTCTTT. Protein product: CASSPRPKAFF. The chain is built from TRBV7-9 and TRBJ1-1; no clear D. Germline values: CDR1 SEHNR, CDR2 FQNEAQ (reference sequence). Trimming left V 5 bases short and J 9 bases short, with 10 bases between. This CDR3 contains 11 residues.

Turning to this clonotype: A read error may be the cause here, since a much bigger clone is one base away. The chain employs TRBV14 and TRBJ2-7; D tentatively fits TRBD1 or TRBD2 (5 bases each). The CDR3 has 15 residues. From germline, CDR1 is SGHDN and CDR2 FVKESK. In DNA, the CDR3 is TGTGCCAGCAGCCAAGATTGGGGGTGGATTCGCGAGCGGTACTTC. It specifies CASSQDWGWIRERYF.

V usage is TRBV29-1 and J usage is TRBJ2-5; TRBD1 is a possible D gene (5 bases). With 5 bases removed from V and 1 base from J, the gap between germline ends came to 23 bases. Germline V lookup: CDR1 SQVTM, CDR2 ANQGSEA. CDR3 length equals 17 residues. CDR3 coding DNA: TGCAGCGTTCCCGGACAAGATAGGAACTACCCCCAAGAGACCCAGTACTTC. It yields the protein CSVPGQDRNYPQETQYF.

The rearrangement joins TRBV20-1 to TRBJ1-2; the D gene is possibly TRBD1 (6 bases). The CDR3 consists of 15 residues. Per germline, CDR1 DFQATT and CDR2 SNEGSKA (reference sequence). V lost 5 bases to trimming and J lost 1 base, with 17 bases between them. The CDR3 region is CSAYTRDTFNYGYTF. CDR3 in DNA: TGCAGTGCTTATACCCGGGACACCTTTAACTATGGCTACACCTTC.

This chain uses TRBV6-9 with TRBJ1-1; TRBD1 matches 9 bases. This CDR3 is 15 amino acids long. From germline, CDR1 is MNHGY and CDR2 SVAAGI. After removal of 1 base from V and 1 base from J, the junction contained 1 base not matched to a gene. The CDR3 DNA reads as TGTGCCAGCAGTTATTTGGGACAGGGGAACACTGAAGCTTTCTTT. Protein: CASSYLGQGNTEAFF.

This clonotype was seen repeatedly, ten times or more. This chain uses TRBV7-2 with TRBJ2-7; maybe TRBD2 (6 bases). CDR3 length: 14 amino acids. Trimming stripped 5 bases from V and 2 bases from J, with 13 bases between. The V gene's germline CDR1 is SGHTA and CDR2 FQGNSA. The CDR3 reads CASSPGVGAYEQYF. CDR3 sequence (DNA): TGTGCCAGCAGCCCGGGGGTGGGGGCCTACGAGCAGTACTTC.

This clonotype has ten or more counts. The gene calls are TRBV2 and TRBJ1-6; 7 bases match TRBD1. CDR1 is SNHLY, CDR2 FYNNEI, per germline. Trimming at V came to 6 bases and at J to 7 bases, leaving 3 bases not matched to a gene. The CDR3 runs 13 residues. Here the CDR3 reads CASRQDRNSPLHF. The CDR3 DNA follows: TGTGCCAGCAGGCAGGACAGGAATTCACCCCTCCACTTT. The entire variable domain, with the rest obtained from reference TRBV2 and TRBJ1-6, is as follows: EPEVTQTPSHQVTQMGQEVILRCVPISNHLYFYWYRQILGQKVEFLVSFYNNEISEKSEIFDDQFSVERPDGSNFTLKIRSTKLEDSAMYFCASRQDRNSPLHFGNGTRLTVT.

In this sample, this clonotype turned up many times. The chain joins TRBV7-8 to TRBJ2-5; D not certain. Germline V gene sequence: CDR1 SGHVS, CDR2 FQNEAQ. This CDR3 comprises 13 residues. Trimming stripped 2 bases from V and 5 bases from J, with 9 bases between. CDR3 nucleotide sequence: TGTGCCAGCAGCTTAAGTCGGTGGGAGACCCAGTACTTC. It specifies CASSLSRWETQYF. Supplemented by reference TRBV7-8 and TRBJ2-5, the full variable domain reads GAGVSQSPRYKVAKRGQDVALRCDPISGHVSLFWYQQALGQGPEFLTYFQNEAQLDKSGLPSDRFFAERPEGSVSTLKIQRTQQEDSAVYLCASSLSRWETQYFGPGTRLLVL.

J is TRBJ1-4 and V is TRBV12-3 or TRBV12-4, with 8 bases that match TRBD1. Losses at the gene ends were 3 bases for V and 8 bases for J; bases not matched to a gene: 5. The CDR3 is 14 amino acids. The CDR3 bases are TGTGCCAGCAGTTTGGGACAGGTTCTAGAAAAACTGTTTTTT. This translates into CASSLGQVLEKLFF.

This clonotype was observed a few times. The J gene is TRBJ1-4, the V gene TRBV10-3; D may be TRBD1 (5 bases). Looked up from germline, CDR1 is ENHRY and CDR2 is SYGVKD. Trimming shortened V by 10 bases and J by 3 bases, and 12 bases separated the two germline ends. CDR3 length: 13 residues. CDR3 DNA: TGTGCCAGCAGGGAAGGGCCTAATGAAAAACTGTTTTTT. Translated: CASREGPNEKLFF.

To note about this clonotype: One junction end disagrees with the germline gene, perhaps due to a read error. This chain joins TRBV7-9 and TRBJ2-5; 10 bases align to TRBD1. CDR3 length equals 16 residues. CDR1 is SEHNR, CDR2 FQNEAQ, per germline (reference sequence). CDR3 in DNA: TGTGCCAGCAGCTTAAGCTTCGTTTACGGGACAGGGGACAAGTTCTTC. Protein: CASSLSFVYGTGDKFF.

The gene calls are TRBV9 and TRBJ1-4; D is possibly TRBD1 (5 bases). The V and J ends lost 4 bases and 3 bases respectively, with 13 bases between them. The CDR3 totals 15 residues. Germline-derived CDR1 and CDR2 are SGDLS and YYNGEE. The CDR3, as DNA: TGTGCCAGCAGCCCCCAGACAGAGGCTAATGAAAAACTGTTTTTT. It yields the protein CASSPQTEANEKLFF.

The chain employs TRBV6-5 and TRBJ2-7; D gene ambiguous. CDR3 length equals 15 residues. Germline V gives CDR1 MNHEY, CDR2 SVGAGI. Deletions cut 0 bases from V and 0 bases from J, with 9 bases between. The CDR3 bases are TGTGCCAGCAGTTACTCGCGGCGGAGCTCCTACGAGCAGTACTTC. This codes for CASSYSRRSSYEQYF.

This chain uses TRBV29-1 with TRBJ1-5; D unclear. CDR1 is SQVTM, CDR2 ANQGSEA, per germline. CDR3 length: 14 residues. V was trimmed by 7 bases and J by 5 bases, leaving 18 bases between them. CDR3 in DNA: TGCAGCGCATTCCGCCCCGGGGAGGATCAGCCCCAGCATTTT. Amino acid sequence: CSAFRPGEDQPQHF.

This chain joins TRBV20-1 and TRBJ1-5, with a possible D match to TRBD1 (6 bases). Germline V CDR1 and CDR2: DFQATT, SNEGSKA (reference sequence). The length of the CDR3 is 14 residues. V was shortened by 3 bases and J by 2 bases, with 11 bases between the two germline ends. CDR3 protein: CSASPRGGNQPQHF. The CDR3 nucleotides read TGCAGTGCTAGTCCCAGGGGAGGCAATCAGCCCCAGCATTTT.

This clonotype was picked up many times. The chain joins TRBV20-1 to TRBJ1-2; the D gene is possibly TRBD1 (6 bases). CDR3 size: 13 residues. V was shortened by 8 bases and J by 5 bases, with 18 bases between the two germline ends. Germline CDR1 and CDR2: DFQATT and SNEGSKA (reference sequence). The CDR3 DNA follows: TGCAGTTATTTTCTGGGGGCGCGGTATGGCTACACCTTC. Amino acid sequence: CSYFLGARYGYTF.

This clonotype has at least ten counts. The rearrangement uses TRBV4-1 and TRBJ2-3, with D maybe TRBD1 (5 bases). Germline V CDR1 and CDR2: MGHRA, YSYEKL. The CDR3 has 15 amino acids. Trimming cost V 4 bases and J 1 base, with 12 bases left between them. CDR3 DNA: TGCGCCAGCAGCCTCAGGGATTTCGGCACAGATACGCAGTATTTT. Translating gives CASSLRDFGTDTQYF.

In this sample, this clonotype turned up many times. This chain joins TRBV20-1 and TRBJ2-2, with TRBD1 matching 8 bases. This CDR3 region has 14 residues. Trimming took 1 base from V and 6 from J; bases not matched to a gene: 4. Germline loops: CDR1 DFQATT, CDR2 SNEGSKA (reference sequence). The DNA of the CDR3 is TGCAGTGCTAGAGTGGACAGGGTGCCCGGGGAGCTGTTTTTT. Its protein is CSARVDRVPGELFF.